Listed below are T cell receptor beta chains from one sample, sequenced in a study of T cell responses to AZD1222 COVID-19 vaccine. Clones were read by immunoSEQ multiplex PCR, and TCRdb kept only the in-frame ones, dropping some. The sample records 70,000 or so clones, approximately 80% being singletons. Sequences were derived from peripheral blood, sampled on day 0 of AZD1222 vaccination. These receptors originate from an adult in good health. CDR3s include the opening cysteine and the closing phenylalanine or tryptophan. D genes are given only for firm matches. A row's size may be missing; if present it is once, few, many or a size class.

j_gene,abundance,d_gene,v_gene,CDR3aa,CDR3nt
TRBJ1-2,NA,NA,TRBV5-5,CASSPVVSGGWGYTF,TGTGCCAGCAGCCCGGTTGTGTCGGGGGGATGGGGCTACACCTTC
TRBJ2-3,NA,NA,TRBV4-1,CASSQVIADTQYF,TGCGCCAGCAGCCAGGTGATCGCAGATACGCAGTATTTT
TRBJ2-5,NA,TRBD2,TRBV5-6,CASSLVGLAGATGLETQYF,TGTGCCAGCAGCTTGGTGGGACTAGCGGGGGCGACAGGTCTGGAGACCCAGTACTTC
TRBJ1-2,NA,TRBD1,TRBV10-2,CASGGQGAVSGYTF,TGCGCCAGCGGCGGACAGGGGGCGGTGTCTGGCTACACCTTC
TRBJ1-2,NA,NA,TRBV19,CASSTQGGVGYTF,TGTGCCAGTAGTACCCAGGGAGGGGTCGGCTACACCTTC
TRBJ1-1,NA,NA,TRBV6-5,CASSYLSQGNTEAFF,TGTGCCAGCAGTTATTTAAGCCAGGGGAACACTGAAGCTTTCTTT
TRBJ2-1,NA,TRBD2,TRBV4-2,CASSQIRGGSGNEQFF,TGTGCCAGCAGCCAAATACGGGGGGGTTCTGGCAATGAGCAGTTCTTC
TRBJ1-1,NA,TRBD1,TRBV5-1,CASSRDRGRLGAEAFF,TGCGCCAGCAGCCGGGACAGGGGGCGTCTGGGCGCTGAAGCTTTCTTT
TRBJ2-2,NA,NA,TRBV9,CASSVPGTAFSITEELFF,TGTGCCAGCAGCGTCCCCGGGACGGCATTTTCCATCACCGAGGAGCTATTTTTT
TRBJ1-1,NA,NA,TRBV29-1,CSARAWVDTEAFF,TGCAGCGCGAGGGCCTGGGTTGACACTGAAGCTTTCTTT
TRBJ1-1,few,NA,TRBV18,CASSPNHRNTEAFF,TGTGCCAGCTCACCAAATCACAGAAACACTGAAGCTTTCTTT
TRBJ1-1,NA,NA,TRBV5-1,CASSLRPTGTNTEAFF,TGCGCCAGCAGCTTGAGACCGACAGGAACTAACACTGAAGCTTTCTTT
TRBJ2-5,NA,NA,TRBV20-1,CSARDWETQYF,TGCAGTGCTAGAGATTGGGAGACCCAGTACTTC
TRBJ1-3,NA,TRBD1,TRBV9,CASSVEGGGNTIYF,TGTGCCAGCAGCGTAGAAGGGGGCGGAAACACCATATATTTT
TRBJ1-5,NA,TRBD1,TRBV30,CAWRGTGGRYQPQHF,TGTGCCTGGAGGGGGACAGGGGGTAGGTATCAGCCCCAGCATTTT
TRBJ1-1,NA,TRBD1,TRBV14,CASSPLYRGVAFF,TGTGCCAGCAGCCCACTATACAGGGGGGTAGCTTTCTTT
TRBJ1-1,NA,NA,TRBV30,CAWSARSEAFF,TGTGCCTGGAGCGCCAGGTCTGAAGCTTTCTTT